The text below deals with one TCR beta chain. The target antigen is unknown. The data originate from a study of OX40 agonist ivuxolimab in advanced cancers. Across the whole study: As their treatment, patients were administered ivuxolimab, an agonistic anti-OX40 (CD134) antibody. Melanoma, hepatocellular carcinoma, head and neck or renal cell cancer occurred in dose-escalation patients. General observations from the study: Expanded clones tended on average to be more numerous among CD8+ T cells than CD4+.

This CDR3 comprises 16 residues. CDR1 SGHAT and CDR2 FQNNGV come from the germline V gene. V dropped 4 bases and J dropped 0 bases, with 13 bases sitting between them. Clones were sequenced by immunoSEQ multiplex PCR, and TCRdb holds only the in-frame ones, with some missing. The sample contains over 60,000 clones, about 86% of which appear only once. The clonotype was recovered from an adult with an advanced solid tumor such as melanoma, head and neck, liver or kidney cancer. The source material was CD4+ or CD8+ T cells sorted from blood, sampled in a trial of the OX40 agonist ivuxolimab. The chain links TRBV11-2 to TRBJ1-3, with TRBD1 as a possible D gene (5 bases). In nucleotides, the CDR3 is TGTGCCAGCAGCTGGCGGGACCGAAGCTCTGGAAACACCATATATTTT. Translated, it gives CASSWRDRSSGNTIYF.